This T cell receptor beta chain emerged from a study of cytomegalovirus exposure and HLA in healthy donors. On the study more broadly: A prior study identified 117 million unique TCR beta sequences from about 179 million T cells.

Notes on this clone: The antigen is not known.

Deletions cut 0 bases from V and 7 bases from J, with 13 bases between. This CDR3 is built from 15 residues. From germline, CDR1 is MNHEY and CDR2 SMNVEV (reference sequence). Amplification used 60 Vbeta primers and 13 Jbeta primers. Per the original methods: About 12 million of the about 80 million unique TCR beta chains counted in a later analysis were shared. Measured with immunoSEQ multiplex PCR; TCRdb has only the in-frame clones, and not every one. The DNA was the basis for D and trimming; V, J and clone size are from that table. The data hold over 130,000 clones, with around 84% observed a single time. Study-wide results and limits: Common viral pathogens seemed, in a later analysis, to connect with several of the most significant clusters. According to the study, 160 or so TCR beta chains were cytomegalovirus-associated.

This clonotype originated in a man aged 50-60 years in good health and CMV-seronegative. Sequenced sample: PBMCs. The chain has TRBV27 and TRBJ1-5; D may be TRBD1 (5 bases). CDR3 region: CASSLSRVGGQPQHF. The CDR3 nucleotides read TGTGCCAGCAGTTTATCGCGGGTCGGGGGACAGCCCCAGCATTTT.